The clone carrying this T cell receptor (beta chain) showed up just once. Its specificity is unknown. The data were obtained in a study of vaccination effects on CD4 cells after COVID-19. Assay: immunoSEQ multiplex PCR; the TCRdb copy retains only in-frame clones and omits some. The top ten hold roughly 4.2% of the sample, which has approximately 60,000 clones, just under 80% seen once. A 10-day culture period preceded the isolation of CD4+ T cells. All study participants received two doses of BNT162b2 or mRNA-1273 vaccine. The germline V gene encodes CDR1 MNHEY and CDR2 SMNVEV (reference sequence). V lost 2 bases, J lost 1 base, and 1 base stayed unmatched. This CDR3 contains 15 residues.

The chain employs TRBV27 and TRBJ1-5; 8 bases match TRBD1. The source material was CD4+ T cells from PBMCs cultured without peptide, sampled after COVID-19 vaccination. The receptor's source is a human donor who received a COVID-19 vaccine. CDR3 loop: CASSLGQGSNQPQHF. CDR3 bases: TGTGCCAGCAGTTTAGGACAGGGAAGCAATCAGCCCCAGCATTTT.